The TCR beta chain under discussion was sequenced for a study of blood T cell repertoires in COVID-19. Whole-study context: The cDNA or gDNA used as material had been derived from T cells, B-cell-depleted T cells, or PBMCs.

This clone has a handful of counts. The ends lost 4 bases at V and 6 bases at J; junction bases unmatched: 1. Germline-derived CDR1 and CDR2 are SGHNT and YYREEE (reference sequence). The CDR3 is 12 residues long. Per the original data handling: Amplifying reference gene primers gave estimates of nucleated cell counts. Clones were sequenced by immunoSEQ multiplex PCR, and TCRdb holds only the in-frame ones, with some missing. Clonal size and the V and J genes are those of that table, whereas D and trimming came from the DNA. The sample shows about 170,000 clones, over 80% of them seen only once. Input material: peripheral blood. The chain recombines TRBV5-4 with TRBJ2-7, with TRBD2 matching 10 bases. This clonotype originated in a woman aged 65 to 85 with acute or convalescent COVID-19. The DNA for the CDR3 is TGTGCCAGCAGCAGGACTAGCGGCGAGCAGTACTTC. Protein: CASSRTSGEQYF.